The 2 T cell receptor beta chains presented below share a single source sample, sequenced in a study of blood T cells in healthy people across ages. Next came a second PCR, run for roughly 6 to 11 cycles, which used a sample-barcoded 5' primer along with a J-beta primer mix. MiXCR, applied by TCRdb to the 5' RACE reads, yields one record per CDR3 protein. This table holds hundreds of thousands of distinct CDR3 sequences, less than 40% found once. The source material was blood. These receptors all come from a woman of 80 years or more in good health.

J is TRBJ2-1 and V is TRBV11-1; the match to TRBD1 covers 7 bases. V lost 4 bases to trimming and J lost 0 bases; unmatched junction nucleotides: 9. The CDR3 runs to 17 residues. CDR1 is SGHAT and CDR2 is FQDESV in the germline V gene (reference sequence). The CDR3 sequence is CASSYFRQGSSYNEQFF. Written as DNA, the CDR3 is TGTGCCAGCAGCTATTTCCGACAGGGTAGCTCCTACAATGAGCAGTTCTTC.

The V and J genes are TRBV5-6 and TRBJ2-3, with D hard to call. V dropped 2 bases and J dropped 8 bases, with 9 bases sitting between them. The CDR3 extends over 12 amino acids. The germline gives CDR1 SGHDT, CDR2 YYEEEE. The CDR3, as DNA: TGTGCCAGCAGCTTAAGAAGCAGTACGCAGTATTTT. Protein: CASSLRSSTQYF.